Sequencing of this T cell receptor (beta chain) was carried out in a study of graft-versus-host responses after intestinal transplantation. On this clone: No antigen is known for it.

General study points: GvH clones surfaced in recipient marrow, some emerging earlier in ileum or blood.

The junction had 12 bases not matched to a gene; V was cut back by 4 bases and J by 9 bases. In germline, CDR1 is MGHRA, CDR2 YSYEKL. CDR3 length equals 15 residues. The protocol was immunoSEQ multiplex PCR, while the TCRdb copy is restricted to in-frame clones and leaves out a portion. The data hold tens of thousands of clones, with around 93% observed a single time. The sample in question was unstimulated CD4+ T cells sorted from spleen or lymph node cells, obtained before transplant. The V call is TRBV4-1, the J call TRBJ1-5; 7 bases align to TRBD1. The receptor was derived from a human donor who was the organ donor for an intestinal transplant. The CDR3 DNA is TGCGCCAGCAGCCGCCTGGGGCCAGGGGGAGGGCCCCAGCATTTT. This codes for CASSRLGPGGGPQHF.